What follows are 28 T cell receptor beta chains derived from one specimen sequenced in a study of blood T cells in healthy people across ages. Primers used in a second PCR of about 6 to 11 cycles were a sample-barcoded 5' primer and a J-beta primer mix. MiXCR, applied by TCRdb to the 5' RACE reads, yields one record per CDR3 protein. In the table there are more than 1,400,000 distinct CDR3 sequences, 42% of which are singletons. The specimen was blood. These receptors all stem from a woman under 30 in good health.

The CDR3 reads CASSVAPDQRQGGTQYF. CDR3 nucleotides: TGTGCCAGCAGCGTAGCCCCCGACCAGAGACAGGGAGGGACCCAGTACTTC. The chain links TRBV9 to TRBJ2-5; weak D call: TRBD1 (7 bases). The length of the CDR3 is 17 residues. Germline lookup yields CDR1 SGDLS and CDR2 YYNGEE. Trimming took 0 bases from V and 7 from J, leaving 22 bases between them.

In this sample, this clonotype turned up a few times. This chain uses TRBV6-1 with TRBJ2-7; 8 bases agree with TRBD2. CDR1 is MNHNS, CDR2 SASEGT, per germline. V lost 10 bases to trimming and J lost 6 bases; unmatched junction nucleotides: 14. This CDR3 comprises 14 residues. The CDR3 loop reads CATIHSGIRLEQYF. The CDR3 DNA reads as TGTGCCACCATACATAGCGGGATCCGTCTCGAGCAGTACTTC.

This clonotype turned up a few times. The chain employs TRBV6-6 and TRBJ1-2; possible D gene TRBD1, 5 bases. The germline CDR1 and CDR2 sequences are MNHNY and SVGAGI (reference sequence). Trimming left V 7 bases short and J 9 bases short, with 15 bases between. CDR3 length: 12 residues. For the CDR3, the DNA is TGTGCCAGCACCATGCTCGGGGACCGCTACACCTTC. Protein sequence: CASTMLGDRYTF.

The rearrangement uses TRBV2 and TRBJ2-7, with 8 bases lining up with TRBD2. The J segment lost 4 bases and the V segment lost 3 bases, leaving 8 bases of the junction unmatched. Germline V gene sequence: CDR1 SNHLY, CDR2 FYNNEI. The CDR3 sequence is 15 residues long. Here the CDR3 reads CASSDPRGVQYEQYF. The CDR3 bases are TGTGCCAGCAGTGACCCGCGGGGGGTGCAATACGAGCAGTACTTC.

The chain couples TRBV20-1 to TRBJ1-2; D is perhaps TRBD1 (5 bases). Deletions cut 5 bases from V and 1 base from J, with 14 bases between. Germline V gene data show CDR1 as DFQATT and CDR2 as SNEGSKA (reference sequence). This CDR3 spans 14 amino acids. The DNA of the CDR3 is TGCAGTGCTGGATCTCCGGGGGTTAACTATGGCTACACCTTC. Its protein product is CSAGSPGVNYGYTF.

The J gene is TRBJ2-7, the V gene TRBV11-2; no clear D gene. Germline CDR1 is SGHAT and CDR2 is FQNNGV. V shed 4 bases and J shed 1 base, with 11 bases lying between them. CDR3 length equals 14 residues. DNA for the CDR3: TGTGCCAGCAGCTCGTCAGTGTTGTCCTACGAGCAGTACTTC. The encoded protein is CASSSSVLSYEQYF.

There are a few counts of this clonotype. V and J are TRBV9 and TRBJ2-1, with 10 bases identical to TRBD2. This CDR3 is 18 amino acids long. The junction had 10 bases not matched to a gene; V was cut back by 4 bases and J by 0 bases. The germline V gene has CDR1 SGDLS and CDR2 YYNGEE. As DNA, the CDR3 is TGTGCCAGCAGCCCGGGTCTAGCGGGGGCCGACTCCTACAATGAGCAGTTCTTC. Translation: CASSPGLAGADSYNEQFF. The full variable domain, rest sourced from reference TRBV9 and TRBJ2-1, is DSGVTQTPKHLITATGQRVTLRCSPRSGDLSVYWYQQSLDQGLQFLIQYYNGEERAKGNILERFSAQQFPDLHSELNLSSLELGDSALYFCASSPGLAGADSYNEQFFGPGTRLTVL.

This clonotype was recorded a few times. This rearrangement joins TRBV29-1 to TRBJ1-1, with 7 nucleotides matching TRBD1. Trimming removed 8 bases from V and 6 bases from J; junction bases left unmatched: 6. The length of the CDR3 is 11 residues. Per the germline V gene, CDR1 is SQVTM and CDR2 is ANQGSEA. CDR3 bases: TGCAGCTACAGGGGAGAAGCTGAAGCTTTCTTT. It specifies CSYRGEAEAFF.

V gene TRBV6-1 combines with J gene TRBJ2-3; D remains unclear. Germline CDR1 MNHNS, CDR2 SASEGT. The CDR3 spans 20 residues. V lost 0 bases and J 2 bases, leaving 24 bases between the germline ends. Here the CDR3 reads CASSEARHGGSMIYTDTQYF. The CDR3 nucleotides read TGTGCCAGCAGTGAAGCGCGGCACGGTGGGTCCATGATCTACACAGATACGCAGTATTTT.

The rearrangement links TRBV4-1 to TRBJ2-1; TRBD2 is a possible D gene (5 bases). The CDR3 consists of 15 residues. V lost 1 base, J lost 4 bases, and 11 bases lay in between. The V gene's germline CDR1 is MGHRA and CDR2 YSYEKL. The CDR3 nucleotides read TGCGCCAGCAGCCAAGCGGGGAACCTATACAATGAGCAGTTCTTC. Translated: CASSQAGNLYNEQFF.

This clonotype appeared a few times. The CDR3: CSAPGLGNNEQFF. The CDR3 DNA is TGCAGTGCCCCGGGACTAGGGAACAATGAGCAGTTCTTC. This rearrangement joins TRBV20-1 to TRBJ2-1, with TRBD2 identical over 8 bases. The V gene end was trimmed by 6 bases and the J gene end by 5 bases; junction bases not matched to a gene: 6. This CDR3 has 13 residues. Germline CDR1 and CDR2: DFQATT and SNEGSKA (reference sequence).

V and J are TRBV10-3 and TRBJ2-3, with a possible D match to TRBD1 (5 bases). The CDR3 length is 13 residues. Germline CDR1 is ENHRY and CDR2 is SYGVKD. The ends were cut back, 2 bases at V and 5 bases at J, with 8 bases in the middle. In DNA form, the CDR3 reads TGTGCCATCAGTGAGGGGGCGCAAGATACGCAGTATTTT. It translates to CAISEGAQDTQYF.

The CDR3 protein is CASSSSYRATNTEAFF. As DNA, the CDR3 is TGTGCCAGCAGTTCATCTTACCGGGCGACCAACACTGAAGCTTTCTTT. The chain carries TRBV11-2 and TRBJ1-1; no clear D gene. This CDR3 region has 16 residues. CDR1 is SGHAT, CDR2 FQNNGV, per germline. Trimming stripped 6 bases from V and 2 bases from J, with 19 bases between.

The V and J genes are TRBV20-1 and TRBJ1-5; a weak D match, TRBD1 (6 bases). Trimming left V 4 bases short and J 6 bases short, with 16 bases between. Germline lookup yields CDR1 DFQATT and CDR2 SNEGSKA (reference sequence). This CDR3 comprises 14 residues. DNA for the CDR3: TGCAGTGCTACAATTAATACAGGGTCTCAGCCCCAGCATTTT. Translated, it gives CSATINTGSQPQHF.

This clonotype was recorded a few times. The chain combines TRBV4-2 with TRBJ2-3; 11 nucleotides match TRBD2. CDR1 and CDR2 from the germline V gene are LGHNA and YNFKEQ. The V gene end was trimmed by 5 bases and the J gene end by 2 bases; junction bases not matched to a gene: 6. The CDR3 has 16 residues. CDR3 residues: CASSAPGLAVTDTQYF. The CDR3 DNA reads TGTGCCAGCAGCGCACCGGGACTAGCGGTCACAGATACGCAGTATTTT.

In this sample, this clonotype turned up a few times. V and J are TRBV29-1 and TRBJ1-1; 7 bases are shared with TRBD1. This CDR3 spans 12 amino acids. The germline CDR1 and CDR2 sequences are SQVTM and ANQGSEA. Trimming at V came to 6 bases and at J to 4 bases, leaving 5 bases not matched to a gene. The CDR3 region has the DNA TGCAGCGTCCCACAGGGGTCCACTGAAGCTTTCTTT. It yields the protein CSVPQGSTEAFF.

The chain is built from TRBV20-1 and TRBJ2-1, with 9 bases lining up with TRBD1. The end of the DNA aligns better with TRBJ2-7, so the J call may be wrong. The CDR3 runs to 15 residues. CDR1 is DFQATT, CDR2 SNEGSKA, per germline (reference sequence). In DNA form, the CDR3 reads TGCAGTGCTCCACCCCGGGACAGGGTCCTCTACGAGCAGTACTTC. Translation: CSAPPRDRVLYEQYF.

This clonotype was seen only a few times. V usage is TRBV7-6 and J usage is TRBJ1-2; D is uncertain. Germline V gene sequence: CDR1 SGHVS, CDR2 FNYEAQ. This CDR3 is built from 15 residues. V lost 5 bases to trimming and J lost 6 bases, with 19 bases between them. CDR3 in amino acids: CASSREAHSENGYTF. For the CDR3, the DNA is TGTGCCAGCAGCCGCGAAGCCCACTCCGAAAATGGCTACACCTTC.

This clonotype was found a few times. V and J are TRBV4-1 and TRBJ2-3; 10 nucleotides line up with TRBD2. This CDR3 contains 19 residues. With V trimmed by 1 base and J by 2 bases, 12 bases remained unmatched. Germline CDR1 and CDR2: MGHRA and YSYEKL. CDR3 amino acids: CASSQVGLAGAINTDTQYF. The CDR3 nucleotides read TGCGCCAGCAGCCAAGTTGGGCTAGCGGGGGCGATTAACACAGATACGCAGTATTTT.

In its sample, this clonotype was seen a few times. This sequence joins TRBV20-1 and TRBJ2-1, with TRBD2 matching 15 bases. Germline trimming cut 2 bases from V and 4 bases from J; bases unmatched to any gene: 9. The CDR3 runs 18 residues. Per germline, CDR1 DFQATT and CDR2 SNEGSKA (reference sequence). The CDR3 spells CSARRKGTSGGIYNEQFF. CDR3 in DNA: TGCAGTGCTAGACGGAAGGGGACTAGCGGGGGGATTTACAATGAGCAGTTCTTC.

This clonotype was seen only once. This rearrangement joins TRBV10-3 to TRBJ2-5; 11 nucleotides line up with TRBD2. V was pared by 6 bases and J by 0 bases, with 6 bases of the junction left unmatched. The V gene's germline CDR1 is ENHRY and CDR2 SYGVKD. The CDR3 is 16 amino acids. CDR3 loop: CAISPRLAGNQETQYF. The CDR3 DNA follows: TGTGCCATCAGCCCGAGACTAGCGGGAAACCAAGAGACCCAGTACTTC.

This clonotype was observed a handful of times. The rearrangement joins TRBV2 to TRBJ1-1; D gene uncertain. CDR1 is SNHLY, CDR2 FYNNEI, per germline. Trimming shortened V by 3 bases and J by 0 bases, and 8 bases separated the two germline ends. This CDR3 region has 14 residues. The CDR3 sequence: CASSEWQLNTEAFF. In DNA form, the CDR3 reads TGTGCCAGCAGTGAGTGGCAGTTGAACACTGAAGCTTTCTTT.

The chain carries TRBV21-1 and TRBJ2-3; the table's D call, TRBD1, was not checked against the DNA. TRBV21-1 is tagged as a pseudogene. This CDR3 comprises 18 residues. The CDR3 bases are TGTGCCAGCCCGAACAGTCCCGGGACAGGGCTTTGCACAGATACGCAGTATTTT. Protein product: CASPNSPGTGLCTDTQYF.

This clonotype was picked up a small number of times. This sequence joins TRBV2 and TRBJ1-2; TRBD1 matches 11 bases. This CDR3 contains 18 residues. V trimming: 0 bases; J trimming: 4 bases; junction bases outside the gene matches: 10. Germline loops: CDR1 SNHLY, CDR2 FYNNEI. The chain's CDR3 is CASSEALGQGDVLYGYTF. The CDR3 DNA sequence: TGTGCCAGCAGTGAAGCGCTGGGACAGGGGGACGTTCTCTATGGCTACACCTTC. Filled out from reference TRBV2 and TRBJ1-2, the complete variable domain reads EPEVTQTPSHQVTQMGQEVILRCVPISNHLYFYWYRQILGQKVEFLVSFYNNEISEKSEIFDDQFSVERPDGSNFTLKIRSTKLEDSAMYFCASSEALGQGDVLYGYTFGSGTRLTVV.

The rearrangement joins TRBV6-5 to TRBJ2-5, with a weak D call TRBD1 (5 bases). V lost 2 bases and J lost 6, with 25 bases in between. CDR3 length: 18 amino acids. CDR1 MNHEY and CDR2 SVGAGI come from the germline V gene. The CDR3 reads CASSYRSRQGSPLQTQYF. The CDR3 DNA follows: TGTGCCAGCAGTTACCGGAGCCGCCAGGGTTCCCCTCTCCAGACCCAGTACTTC.

This chain connects TRBV27 to TRBJ2-3, with 14 bases fitting TRBD2. Trimming at V came to 5 bases and at J to 3 bases, leaving 10 bases not matched to a gene. From germline, CDR1 is MNHEY and CDR2 SMNVEV (reference sequence). The CDR3 is made up of 18 amino acids. CDR3 nucleotides: TGTGCCAGCAGTCTGACTAGCGGGAGGGCGTCATGGACAGATACGCAGTATTTT. Translation gives CASSLTSGRASWTDTQYF.

The chain couples TRBV5-1 to TRBJ1-4; D is unclear. V was trimmed by 5 bases and J by 0 bases, leaving 14 bases between them. This CDR3 is built from 16 residues. Germline-derived CDR1 and CDR2 are SGHRS and YFSETQ. Written as DNA, the CDR3 is TGCGCCAGCAGGGTCGGAGGGAGTGCAACTAATGAAAAACTGTTTTTT. It translates to CASRVGGSATNEKLFF. The variable domain in full, completed from reference TRBV5-1 and TRBJ1-4, reads KAGVTQTPRYLIKTRGQQVTLSCSPISGHRSVSWYQQTPGQGLQFLFEYFSETQRNKGNFPGRFSGRQFSNSRSEMNVSTLELGDSALYLCASRVGGSATNEKLFFGSGTQLSVL.

This chain joins TRBV6-5 and TRBJ1-4; a possible D gene is TRBD1 (6 bases). CDR1 MNHEY and CDR2 SVGAGI come from the germline V gene. Trimming cost V 7 bases and J 7 bases, with 16 bases left between them. CDR3 length: 14 residues. In DNA form, the CDR3 reads TGTGCCAGCACCAGGTCAGGGGCAGGTGAAAAACTGTTTTTT. It yields the protein CASTRSGAGEKLFF.